The 25 T cell receptor beta chains in this list originate from one sample, sequenced in a study of shared clonotypes between healthy human individuals. Sequencing used immunoSEQ multiplex PCR; TCRdb keeps in-frame clones, though not all of them. The table includes around 2.5 million clones, 80% to 95% detected once. Sample: naive CD4+ T cells from PBMCs. As to subset: CD45RA+ positively selected. Receptor source: a man in his late teens or twenties in good health. Some clones in this sample may be carry-over from other donors' samples.

The chain uses TRBV4-1 and TRBJ2-2, with 7 positions matching TRBD1. The CDR3 extends over 16 amino acids. Germline trimming cut 2 bases from V and 0 bases from J; bases unmatched to any gene: 3. Germline V gene data show CDR1 as MGHRA and CDR2 as YSYEKL. The CDR3 DNA reads as TGCGCCAGCAGCCAATCCGGGACAGCGAACACCGGGGAGCTGTTTTTT. As protein: CASSQSGTANTGELFF.

V usage is TRBV14 and J usage is TRBJ1-3; D is uncertain. This CDR3 spans 14 amino acids. Trimming cost V 4 bases and J 2 bases, with 9 bases left between them. CDR1 SGHDN and CDR2 FVKESK come from the germline V gene. The CDR3 is CASSLRTAGNTIYF. Written as DNA, the CDR3 is TGTGCCAGCAGCCTGAGGACGGCTGGAAACACCATATATTTT.

The V gene is TRBV29-1, the J gene TRBJ2-5; 9 nucleotides agree with TRBD1. The CDR3 has 13 residues. V was clipped by 6 bases and J by 11 bases; unmatched bases: 13. Per the germline V gene, CDR1 is SQVTM and CDR2 is ANQGSEA. CDR3 region: CSVRTQGAREQYF. CDR3 nucleotide sequence: TGCAGCGTCCGAACACAGGGGGCAAGAGAGCAGTACTTC. The whole variable domain, filled in from reference TRBV29-1 and TRBJ2-5, reads SAVISQKPSRDICQRGTSLTIQCQVDSQVTMMFWYRQQPGQSLTLIATANQGSEATYESGFVIDKFPISRPNLTFSTLTVSNMSPEDSSIYLCSVRTQGAREQYFGPGTRLLVL.

The chain joins TRBV20-1 to TRBJ2-3; no reliable D call. Germline loops: CDR1 DFQATT, CDR2 SNEGSKA (reference sequence). The germline V and J ends were trimmed by 8 bases and 1 base, with 7 bases remaining between them. The CDR3 extends over 11 amino acids. CDR3 protein: CSTIGTDTQYF. CDR3 nucleotide sequence: TGCAGTACTATTGGCACAGATACGCAGTATTTT.

The rearrangement uses TRBV7-2 and TRBJ2-7, with 9 nucleotides matching TRBD2. Looked up from germline, CDR1 is SGHTA and CDR2 is FQGNSA. V lost 4 bases, J lost 4 bases, and 5 bases stayed unmatched. The CDR3 is 14 residues long. The CDR3 sequence is CASSSGLATYEQYF. DNA of the CDR3: TGTGCCAGCAGCTCTGGACTAGCGACTTACGAGCAGTACTTC. Using reference TRBV7-2 and TRBJ2-7 for the parts outside the CDR3, the full variable domain is GAGVSQSPSNKVTEKGKDVELRCDPISGHTALYWYRQSLGQGLEFLIYFQGNSAPDKSGLPSDRFSAERTGGSVSTLTIQRTQQEDSAVYLCASSSGLATYEQYFGPGTRLTVT.

This sequence joins TRBV28 and TRBJ2-7; 7 nucleotides align to TRBD1. CDR1 and CDR2 from the germline V gene are MDHEN and SYDVKM. The CDR3 runs to 14 residues. V was pared by 8 bases and J by 2 bases, with 9 bases of the junction left unmatched. CDR3 nucleotide sequence: TGTGCCAGCTCTACAGGGGTCCGCACCTACGAGCAGTACTTC. It codes for CASSTGVRTYEQYF.

On this clone: Other DNA variants within this sample encode the same CDR3. This sequence joins TRBV5-1 and TRBJ1-1; D gene ambiguous. The CDR3 covers 14 residues. CDR1 is SGHRS, CDR2 YFSETQ, per germline. V lost 0 bases, J lost 5 bases, and 11 bases lay in between. The CDR3 is CASSLDRGGTEAFF. The CDR3 nucleotides read TGCGCCAGCAGCTTGGATCGGGGAGGGACTGAAGCTTTCTTT.

CDR3 nucleotides: TGCGCCAGCAGCTTCCAGGGTGTGGGGACTGAAGCTTTCTTT. It is translated as CASSFQGVGTEAFF. This chain connects TRBV5-1 to TRBJ1-1; TRBD1 is a possible D gene (5 bases). Germline lookup yields CDR1 SGHRS and CDR2 YFSETQ. V was trimmed by 2 bases and J by 5 bases, leaving 13 bases between them. The CDR3 is 14 residues long. Full variable domain (remainder filled in from reference TRBV5-1 and TRBJ1-1): KAGVTQTPRYLIKTRGQQVTLSCSPISGHRSVSWYQQTPGQGLQFLFEYFSETQRNKGNFPGRFSGRQFSNSRSEMNVSTLELGDSALYLCASSFQGVGTEAFFGQGTRLTVV.

The V call is TRBV10-1, the J call TRBJ2-1; 8 bases are shared with TRBD2. This CDR3 contains 15 residues. Germline V gene sequence: CDR1 WNHNN, CDR2 SYGVQD (reference sequence). The V gene end was trimmed by 2 bases and the J gene end by 6 bases; junction bases not matched to a gene: 6. CDR3 loop: CASSEQTSGTNEQFF. DNA of the CDR3: TGCGCCAGCAGTGAGCAAACTAGCGGAACCAATGAGCAGTTCTTC.

This chain connects TRBV10-3 to TRBJ2-1; no definite D call. In germline, CDR1 is ENHRY, CDR2 SYGVKD. The V end was cut by 10 bases, the J end by 6 bases, with 10 bases between. The CDR3 consists of 11 residues. The CDR3 loop reads CATSVVNEQFF. For the CDR3, the DNA is TGTGCCACCTCAGTGGTCAATGAGCAGTTCTTC.

The chain links TRBV9 to TRBJ1-2, with D perhaps matching TRBD1 (6 bases). Trimming took 4 bases from V and 2 from J, leaving 12 bases between them. The CDR3 extends over 14 amino acids. CDR1 and CDR2 (germline): SGDLS, YYNGEE. The CDR3 reads CASSPHTGNYGYTF. In DNA form, the CDR3 reads TGTGCCAGCAGCCCCCACACAGGGAACTATGGCTACACCTTC.

This rearrangement joins TRBV30 to TRBJ2-1; the match to TRBD2 covers 7 bases. This CDR3 region has 15 residues. The J segment lost 0 bases and the V segment lost 7 bases, leaving 9 bases of the junction unmatched. Germline V gene data show CDR1 as GTSNPN and CDR2 as SVGIG (reference sequence). This chain's CDR3 is CASSLRGVSYNEQFF. CDR3 coding DNA: TGTGCCTCCTCCCTCCGGGGGGTCTCCTACAATGAGCAGTTCTTC.

The V call is TRBV11-1, the J call TRBJ2-7; tentative D call: TRBD1 (6 bases). This CDR3 is built from 13 residues. The V gene's germline CDR1 is SGHAT and CDR2 FQDESV (reference sequence). Trimming left V 1 base short and J 7 bases short, with 11 bases between. DNA for the CDR3: TGTGCCAGCAGCTTAGACAGGGTCGGTGAGCAGTACTTC. It codes for CASSLDRVGEQYF.

The DNA for the CDR3 is TGTGCCAGCAGCTCTTATCGGGGGCGAGGGTCCCAAGAGACCCAGTACTTC. It translates to CASSSYRGRGSQETQYF. V gene TRBV27 combines with J gene TRBJ2-5; D may correspond to TRBD1 or TRBD2 (6 bases each). CDR3 size: 17 residues. From germline, CDR1 is MNHEY and CDR2 SMNVEV (reference sequence). Trimming removed 6 bases at V and 1 base at J, with 21 bases between.

This chain connects TRBV10-2 to TRBJ2-7; a possible D gene is TRBD1 (6 bases). Germline CDR1 reads WSHSY; CDR2 reads SAAADI. The CDR3 covers 17 residues. V lost 4 bases and J 2 bases, leaving 21 bases between the germline ends. Here the CDR3 reads CASSGSSETGKAYEQYF. The CDR3 DNA reads TGCGCCAGCAGTGGCTCTTCCGAGACAGGTAAGGCCTACGAGCAGTACTTC.

The gene calls are TRBV15 and TRBJ2-7; D perhaps matches TRBD1 (6 bases). Trimming pared 3 bases from V and 5 bases from J, leaving 17 bases between. In germline, CDR1 is LNHNV, CDR2 YYDKDF (reference sequence). The length of the CDR3 is 15 residues. CDR3 nucleotides: TGTGCCACCAGCAGGGGTGGACAGTTGAGCGACGAGCAGTACTTC. Protein sequence: CATSRGGQLSDEQYF. Using reference TRBV15 and TRBJ2-7 for the parts outside the CDR3, the full variable domain is DAMVIQNPRYQVTQFGKPVTLSCSQTLNHNVMYWYQQKSSQAPKLLFHYYDKDFNNEADTPDNFQSRRPNTSFCFLDIRSPGLGDTAMYLCATSRGGQLSDEQYFGPGTRLTVT.

The rearrangement joins TRBV21-1 to TRBJ2-7; the tabulated D call, TRBD2, remains unverified against the DNA. TRBV21-1 is given as a pseudogene. The CDR3 has 13 residues. DNA of the CDR3: TGTGCCAGCGGATCCACGGTAGACCGGGGGCAGTACTTC. Translating gives CASGSTVDRGQYF.

The rearrangement uses TRBV11-1 and TRBJ1-1; no clear D gene. CDR1 SGHAT and CDR2 FQDESV come from the germline V gene (reference sequence). Deletions cut 5 bases from V and 6 bases from J, with 13 bases between. This CDR3 spans 13 amino acids. CDR3 protein: CASSTARMAEAFF. The CDR3 bases are TGTGCCAGCAGCACCGCACGGATGGCTGAAGCTTTCTTT. Looking up the rest from reference TRBV11-1 and TRBJ1-1 gives the full variable domain: EAEVAQSPRYKITEKSQAVAFWCDPISGHATLYWYRQILGQGPELLVQFQDESVVDDSQLPKDRFSAERLKGVDSTLKIQPAELGDSAMYLCASSTARMAEAFFGQGTRLTVV.

A note on this clone: The same CDR3 also results from other DNA sequences found in this sample. This sequence joins TRBV5-1 and TRBJ2-2, with 7 bases fitting TRBD1. Germline V CDR1 and CDR2: SGHRS, YFSETQ. J gave up 0 bases and V 4 bases, and 6 bases lay outside the gene matches. This CDR3 is built from 16 residues. The CDR3 sequence is CASSPPGTANTGELFF. CDR3 nucleotides: TGCGCCAGCAGCCCGCCCGGGACAGCGAACACCGGGGAGCTGTTTTTT.

V usage is TRBV5-4 and J usage is TRBJ2-7, with TRBD1 identical over 9 bases. The V and J ends lost 3 bases and 6 bases, in that order; junction bases with no gene match: 10. The CDR3 sequence is 15 residues long. The germline V gene encodes CDR1 SGHNT and CDR2 YYREEE (reference sequence). DNA for the CDR3: TGTGCCAGCAGCTCGGACAGGGGTGGTTTAGGCGAGCAGTACTTC. Translated: CASSSDRGGLGEQYF.

This clone is a singleton in its sample. This CDR3 is also generated by other DNA sequences in the sample. This chain uses TRBV28 with TRBJ2-7, with 7 bases fitting TRBD2. The CDR3 length is 12 residues. J lost 3 bases, V lost 8 bases, and 4 bases had no gene match. Germline lookup yields CDR1 MDHEN and CDR2 SYDVKM. The CDR3 reads CASRTSFYEQYF. The CDR3 DNA is TGTGCCAGCCGGACTAGTTTCTACGAGCAGTACTTC.

Comments on this clone: This CDR3 is also generated by other DNA sequences in the sample. This chain connects TRBV5-4 to TRBJ2-3; D is uncertain. Germline CDR1 SGHNT, CDR2 YYREEE (reference sequence). The CDR3 totals 14 residues. V lost 3 bases and J lost 0, with 8 bases in between. CDR3 protein: CASSSAASTDTQYF. The CDR3 bases are TGTGCCAGCAGCTCGGCAGCTAGCACAGATACGCAGTATTTT.

This clone occurred once. Germline and junction disagree at one end, which may indicate a read error. The chain combines TRBV5-1 with TRBJ1-2; no reliable D call. The CDR3 has 13 residues. Per germline, CDR1 SGHRS and CDR2 YFSETQ. CDR3 residues: CASGPSNGIHFFF. In DNA, the CDR3 is TGCGCCAGCGGCCCTTCGAACGGGATCCACTTCTTCTTC.

This chain links TRBV28 with TRBJ1-5; 7 bases fit TRBD1. V trimming: 5 bases; J trimming: 4 bases; junction bases outside the gene matches: 11. The CDR3 has 16 amino acids. Germline lookup yields CDR1 MDHEN and CDR2 SYDVKM. Here the CDR3 DNA reads TGTGCCAGCAGTCCCCTTAAACCGACAGGGAATCAGCCCCAGCATTTT. This codes for CASSPLKPTGNQPQHF.

V is TRBV21-1 and J is TRBJ1-1. TRBV21-1 is a documented pseudogene. The CDR3 has 13 residues. CDR3 protein: CASSPTRGTEAFF. CDR3 sequence (DNA): TGTGCCAGCAGTCCTACGCGGGGTACTGAAGCTTTCTTT.